These 5 T cell receptor beta chains originate from one sample sequenced in a study of blood T cell repertoires in COVID-19. This table comes from immunoSEQ multiplex PCR, and its TCRdb copy is limited to in-frame clones, with some not included. This sample yields 110,000 to 150,000 clones, of which around 89% are seen a single time; around 2.9% belongs to the top ten. Sequencing was carried out using peripheral blood. The receptor set was obtained from a man in his 60s with active or convalescent COVID-19.

The rearrangement joins TRBV27 to TRBJ2-7; TRBD2 matches at 12 bases. V was pared by 7 bases and J by 4 bases, with 5 bases of the junction left unmatched. Germline V gives CDR1 MNHEY, CDR2 SMNVEV (reference sequence). The CDR3 is 14 amino acids. CDR3 loop: CASNPSGRAYEQYF. In nucleotides, the CDR3 is TGTGCCAGCAACCCTAGCGGGAGGGCTTACGAGCAGTACTTC.

This chain joins TRBV29-1 and TRBJ1-1; TRBD1 is a possible D gene (6 bases). With 5 bases removed from V and 1 base from J, the gap between germline ends came to 17 bases. CDR1 is SQVTM, CDR2 ANQGSEA, per germline. There are 15 residues in the CDR3. CDR3 nucleotides: TGCAGCGTTAAAAAATACAGGGAAGGGAACACTGAAGCTTTCTTT. Translating it yields CSVKKYREGNTEAFF.

The chain recombines TRBV27 with TRBJ2-1; perhaps TRBD2 as D (5 bases). This CDR3 contains 13 residues. V was cut by 0 bases and J by 9 bases, with 9 bases left in between. Germline values: CDR1 MNHEY, CDR2 SMNVEV (reference sequence). The DNA of the CDR3 is TGTGCCAGCAGTTTATCAATAGCGACTGAGCAGTTCTTC. It specifies CASSLSIATEQFF.

The chain recombines TRBV7-2 with TRBJ2-2; TRBD1 agrees at 7 bases. V lost 5 bases, J lost 6 bases, and 3 bases stayed unmatched. The germline gives CDR1 SGHTA, CDR2 FQGNSA. CDR3 length: 13 amino acids. The chain's CDR3 is CASSQTGPGELFF. DNA for the CDR3: TGTGCCAGCAGCCAGACAGGGCCCGGGGAGCTGTTTTTT.

The chain links TRBV7-2 to TRBJ2-1; 12 bases fit TRBD2. Germline values: CDR1 SGHTA, CDR2 FQGNSA. The V gene end was trimmed by 5 bases and the J gene end by 9 bases; junction bases not matched to a gene: 8. The CDR3 runs to 15 residues. CDR3 protein: CASSKLAGGQSEQFF. The CDR3 bases are TGTGCCAGCAGCAAACTAGCGGGGGGCCAGAGTGAGCAGTTCTTC.